One and the same sample provided the 29 T cell receptor beta chains below, sequenced in a study of T cells in Graves' hyperthyroidism and ophthalmopathy. Using RNA transcripts as the source, TCR beta CDR3 regions were amplified. Initially, a first-round RT-PCR of the TCR CDR3 employed the HTBI primer set. TCRdb fed the multiplex PCR reads into MiXCR, producing one record per CDR3 protein. Here the sample spans some 400,000 distinct CDR3 sequences, roughly 14% being singletons. Sequenced input: blood. Receptor source: a woman aged 55-69 years with Graves' hyperthyroidism.

This clonotype has a count of ten or more. The V and J genes are TRBV28 and TRBJ2-7; TRBD1 matches 8 bases. Looked up from germline, CDR1 is MDHEN and CDR2 is SYDVKM. Trimming took 5 bases from V and 2 from J; bases not matched to a gene: 8. The CDR3 is made up of 15 amino acids. The CDR3 sequence: CASSPSRQGTYEQYF. The CDR3 DNA follows: TGTGCCAGCAGTCCGTCCCGACAGGGGACCTACGAGCAGTACTTC.

Ten or more counts support this clonotype. The V gene is TRBV5-1, the J gene TRBJ2-2, with 7 bases fitting TRBD2. Trimming took 0 bases from V and 1 from J; bases not matched to a gene: 9. Germline V gives CDR1 SGHRS, CDR2 YFSETQ. There are 18 residues in the CDR3. The CDR3 spells CASSLGDRREMNTGELFF. CDR3 DNA sequence: TGCGCCAGCAGCTTGGGGGATCGGCGGGAGATGAACACCGGGGAGCTGTTTTTT.

The CDR3 DNA reads as TGTGCCAGCAAAGGGACAGGGTACTACGAGCAGTACTTC. Its translation is CASKGTGYYEQYF. J is TRBJ2-7 and V is TRBV2; 9 bases agree with TRBD1. With 7 bases clipped from V and 3 bases from J, the junction kept 4 bases outside the gene matches. From germline, CDR1 is SNHLY and CDR2 FYNNEI. This CDR3 region has 13 residues.

This clonotype was observed at least ten times. The CDR3 DNA reads TGTGCCAGCAGTTTATTTCCTAGTCTTAATGAGCAGTTCTTC. As protein: CASSLFPSLNEQFF. This chain uses TRBV27 with TRBJ2-1, with D unresolved. This CDR3 has 14 amino acids. Trimming shortened V by 1 base and J by 7 bases, and 11 bases separated the two germline ends. The germline V gene has CDR1 MNHEY and CDR2 SMNVEV (reference sequence).

This clonotype appeared many times. The chain employs TRBV20-1 and TRBJ2-1; D call uncertain. The CDR3 is 13 residues long. Germline CDR1 reads DFQATT; CDR2 reads SNEGSKA (reference sequence). Trimming took 6 bases from V and 3 from J, leaving 12 bases between them. The CDR3 DNA sequence: TGCAGTGCCTTGGACGGCGTCTACAATGAGCAGTTCTTC. It yields the protein CSALDGVYNEQFF.

This clonotype was found many times. V is TRBV12-3 or TRBV12-4 and J is TRBJ1-2; D not resolved. This CDR3 is built from 13 residues. The V gene lost 1 base and the J gene lost 7 bases, with 10 bases spanning the gap. The CDR3 region has the DNA TGTGCCAGCAGTTTAGAAGGGTTGGGTGGCTACACCTTC. Residues: CASSLEGLGGYTF.

Ten or more counts support this clonotype. The J gene is TRBJ2-1, the V gene TRBV4-1, with D unresolved. The CDR3 loop spans 15 amino acids. Trimming stripped 3 bases from V and 9 bases from J, with 18 bases between. CDR1 and CDR2 (germline): MGHRA, YSYEKL. This chain's CDR3 is CASSQEQSTIREQFF. In DNA, the CDR3 is TGCGCCAGCAGCCAGGAGCAGTCGACAATTCGTGAGCAGTTCTTC.

The chain links TRBV20-1 to TRBJ2-3; D perhaps matches TRBD1 (5 bases). V gave up 2 bases and J gave up 0 bases, with 6 bases separating them. This CDR3 spans 13 amino acids. Germline assignment: CDR1 DFQATT and CDR2 SNEGSKA (reference sequence). This CDR3 reads CSARQGSTDTQYF. In DNA form, the CDR3 reads TGCAGTGCTAGACAGGGAAGCACAGATACGCAGTATTTT.

This clonotype has at least ten counts. V gene TRBV11-2 combines with J gene TRBJ2-5; no clear D. Germline CDR1 reads SGHAT; CDR2 reads FQNNGV. The V end was cut by 6 bases, the J end by 2 bases, with 16 bases between. This CDR3 spans 15 amino acids. CDR3 sequence reads: CASSIHITGQETQYF. The CDR3 DNA reads as TGTGCCAGCAGTATCCATATTACGGGTCAAGAGACCCAGTACTTC.

This clonotype has ten or more counts. The chain has TRBV5-1 and TRBJ2-3; 11 nucleotides align to TRBD2. Germline-derived CDR1 and CDR2 are SGHRS and YFSETQ. This CDR3 spans 15 amino acids. After removal of 4 bases from V and 6 bases from J, the junction contained 7 bases not matched to a gene. The CDR3: CASSGGLAESDTQYF. The CDR3 DNA follows: TGCGCCAGCAGCGGGGGACTAGCGGAGTCTGATACGCAGTATTTT.

This clonotype was seen at least ten times. The rearrangement links TRBV7-9 to TRBJ2-3; 8 bases are shared with TRBD2. Germline values: CDR1 SEHNR, CDR2 FQNEAQ (reference sequence). With V trimmed by 4 bases and J by 1 base, 10 bases remained unmatched. This CDR3 is 17 amino acids long. CDR3 DNA: TGTGCCAGCAGCTCCCCTCAACTAGCGGACGGCACAGATACGCAGTATTTT. Protein: CASSSPQLADGTDTQYF.

This clonotype occurred a few times. The chain recombines TRBV9 with TRBJ2-1, with 9 bases that match TRBD1. The CDR3 runs 18 residues. V shed 4 bases and J 4 bases; nucleotides not matched to a gene: 15. CDR1 and CDR2 from the germline V gene are SGDLS and YYNGEE. The CDR3 loop reads CASSPYLGRGQGYNEQFF. The CDR3 DNA reads as TGTGCCAGCAGCCCGTACCTGGGGAGGGGACAGGGATACAATGAGCAGTTCTTC.

This clonotype was counted many times. This chain joins TRBV7-9 and TRBJ2-1, with D uncertain. This CDR3 region has 13 residues. Trimming pared 7 bases from V and 7 bases from J, leaving 14 bases between. CDR1 and CDR2 from the germline V gene are SEHNR and FQNEAQ (reference sequence). CDR3 bases: TGTGCCAGCACGGCCTCCATTGGGAATGAGCAGTTCTTC. It yields the protein CASTASIGNEQFF.

This clonotype was recorded at least ten times. The rearrangement joins TRBV10-3 to TRBJ2-1, with TRBD2 identical over 9 bases. CDR1 is ENHRY and CDR2 is SYGVKD in the germline V gene. V trimming: 8 bases; J trimming: 2 bases; junction bases outside the gene matches: 4. CDR3 length: 14 amino acids. For the CDR3, the DNA is TGTGCCATCGGACTAGCGCACACCTACAATGAGCAGTTCTTC. Translated: CAIGLAHTYNEQFF.

The table lists this clonotype with many counts. One end of the junction is discordant with germline, which a read error may explain. The chain carries TRBV27 and TRBJ2-5, with D possibly TRBD2 on 6 matching bases. Germline lookup yields CDR1 MNHEY and CDR2 SMNVEV (reference sequence). There are 14 residues in the CDR3. The CDR3 sequence is CASSISGLRETQYF. The CDR3 coding sequence is TGTGCCAGCAGTATATCGGGACTTAGAGAGACCCAGTACTTC.

The chain combines TRBV6-2 or TRBV6-3 with TRBJ1-2, with 7 bases matching TRBD1. This CDR3 is built from 14 residues. Trimming at V came to 4 bases and at J to 5 bases, leaving 7 bases not matched to a gene. Germline assignment: CDR1 MNHEY and CDR2 SVGEGT. CDR3 loop: CASSWGRGQYGYTF. DNA of the CDR3: TGTGCCAGCAGTTGGGGGAGGGGGCAATATGGCTACACCTTC.

In this sample, this clonotype turned up a few times. The chain recombines TRBV20-1 with TRBJ2-5, with 8 bases that match TRBD2. Trimming cost V 1 base and J 3 bases; bases outside gene matches: 1. Looked up from germline, CDR1 is DFQATT and CDR2 is SNEGSKA (reference sequence). The CDR3 runs 13 residues. CDR3 in DNA: TGCAGTGCTAGAGGAGCGGGAGAAGAGACCCAGTACTTC. The encoded protein is CSARGAGEETQYF.

Ten or more counts support this clonotype. The chain links TRBV10-3 to TRBJ1-1; 7 nucleotides agree with TRBD1. J gave up 5 bases and V 6 bases, and 6 bases lay outside the gene matches. The germline gives CDR1 ENHRY, CDR2 SYGVKD. There are 13 residues in the CDR3. CDR3 in DNA: TGTGCCATCAGCGCCAGGGGGGAGACTGAAGCTTTCTTT. It is translated as CAISARGETEAFF.

The table lists this clonotype with a few counts. V usage is TRBV29-1 and J usage is TRBJ1-5; possibly TRBD1 for D (6 bases). The length of the CDR3 is 14 residues. V was trimmed by 6 bases and J by 6 bases, leaving 18 bases between them. Germline V CDR1 and CDR2: SQVTM, ANQGSEA. The chain's CDR3 is CSVSVGGSGQPQHF. For the CDR3, the DNA is TGCAGCGTGTCGGTGGGGGGCTCGGGTCAGCCCCAGCATTTT.

The sample holds a few counts of this clonotype. This may be a read error, as it is one base from a much larger clone. The chain joins TRBV18 to TRBJ1-2; D gene unclear. V lost 1 base and J 0 bases, leaving 9 bases between the germline ends. There are 15 residues in the CDR3. The germline V gene encodes CDR1 KGHSH and CDR2 LQKENI. Here the CDR3 DNA reads TGTGCCAGCTCACCACGTCAGCGAGCTAACTATGGCTACACCTTC. It codes for CASSPRQRANYGYTF.

The sample holds many counts of this clonotype. The gene calls are TRBV30 and TRBJ1-1; no reliable D call. This CDR3 contains 14 residues. Germline-derived CDR1 and CDR2 are GTSNPN and SVGIG (reference sequence). Trimming took 0 bases from V and 4 from J, leaving 12 bases between them. CDR3 in DNA: TGTGCCTGGAGTGTGGGAGGGCTGGGCACTGAAGCTTTCTTT. It encodes CAWSVGGLGTEAFF.

Many counts were recorded for this clonotype. This chain connects TRBV24-1 to TRBJ1-2, with D possibly TRBD1 on 6 matching bases. Germline V gives CDR1 KGHDR, CDR2 SFDVKD. The CDR3 extends over 14 amino acids. V lost 1 base and J 7 bases, leaving 12 bases between the germline ends. As DNA, the CDR3 is TGTGCCACCAGTGATTTTTCGGGGGCGCTTGGCTACACCTTC. It translates to CATSDFSGALGYTF.

This clonotype was counted only a few times. This chain links TRBV19 with TRBJ1-1; unclear D gene. Germline V gene sequence: CDR1 LNHDA, CDR2 SQIVND (reference sequence). The CDR3 totals 13 residues. Deletions cut 6 bases from V and 3 bases from J, with 11 bases between. The CDR3 coding sequence is TGTGCCAGTAGACGACATACAGACACTGAAGCTTTCTTT. Protein sequence: CASRRHTDTEAFF.

This clonotype was seen repeatedly, ten times or more. The rearrangement links TRBV29-1 to TRBJ2-5; D is perhaps TRBD1 or TRBD2 (5 bases each). V was cut by 4 bases and J by 2 bases, with 8 bases left in between. The CDR3 spans 12 residues. CDR1 and CDR2 from the germline V gene are SQVTM and ANQGSEA. The CDR3 DNA is TGCAGCGTTGGGGGCGGGCAAGAGACCCAGTACTTC. Translated: CSVGGGQETQYF.

This clonotype showed up just a few times. The chain uses TRBV4-1 and TRBJ2-5; maybe TRBD1 (6 bases). Looked up from germline, CDR1 is MGHRA and CDR2 is YSYEKL. The CDR3 is made up of 15 amino acids. V was shortened by 3 bases and J by 0 bases, with 11 bases between the two germline ends. CDR3: CASSQDRDNQETQYF. DNA of the CDR3: TGCGCCAGCAGCCAGGACCGGGACAACCAAGAGACCCAGTACTTC.

This clonotype was recorded many times. This rearrangement joins TRBV2 to TRBJ1-2, with D perhaps TRBD1 (5 bases). There are 12 residues in the CDR3. Germline CDR1 and CDR2: SNHLY and FYNNEI. V gave up 5 bases and J gave up 6 bases, with 10 bases separating them. Written as DNA, the CDR3 is TGTGCCAGCAGTCCTGACAGAGATGGCTACACCTTC. Encoded protein: CASSPDRDGYTF.

This chain links TRBV24-1 with TRBJ2-1, with 9 bases fitting TRBD2. This CDR3 spans 16 amino acids. Looked up from germline, CDR1 is KGHDR and CDR2 is SFDVKD. V lost 2 bases and J lost 6; bases outside the gene matches: 7. The CDR3 protein is CATSDWGGRAVNEQFF. CDR3 nucleotides: TGTGCCACCAGTGATTGGGGCGGGAGGGCTGTCAATGAGCAGTTCTTC.

This clonotype showed up just a few times. A clone one base away is much larger, so this may be a read error. The chain combines TRBV20-1 with TRBJ2-3, with a tentative D call TRBD2 (6 bases). V shed 3 bases and J shed 1 base, with 8 bases lying between them. This CDR3 has 13 amino acids. CDR1 DFQATT and CDR2 SNEGSKA come from the germline V gene (reference sequence). CDR3 amino acids: CSARASGTDTQYF. The CDR3 DNA reads TGCAGTGCTAGGGCTAGCGGCACAGATACGCAGTATTTT.

The chain links TRBV6-1 to TRBJ2-3, with TRBD2 identical over 11 bases. There are 14 residues in the CDR3. Germline loops: CDR1 MNHNS, CDR2 SASEGT. The ends lost 6 bases at V and 5 bases at J; junction bases unmatched: 4. CDR3 nucleotides: TGTGCCAGCAGGACCGGACTAGCGGGAGATACGCAGTATTTT. Encoded protein: CASRTGLAGDTQYF.